The following is a T cell receptor (beta chain) sequence with its context. Its antigen is unknown. A much larger clone lies one base from this, so it may be a read error. This likely comes from a read error, as the CDR3 has no conserved phenylalanine or tryptophan at its end. TCRdb processed the multiplex PCR reads anew with MiXCR; each CDR3 protein has one entry. The sample contains a few hundred thousand distinct CDR3 sequences, around 34% of which appear only once. This sample is drawn from a study of breast tumors, draining lymph nodes, adjacent tissues. Study results and caveats: Luminal-like breast cancer showed significantly greater tumor-nontumor repertoire similarity than basal-like breast cancer did. That most tumor T cells come from lymph nodes remained unproven. Most tumor T cells seemingly derive from lymph node, then expand in tumor.

Germline V gene data show CDR1 as LNHDA and CDR2 as SQIVND (reference sequence). V was cut by 0 bases and J by 1 base, with 6 bases left in between. The CDR3 runs 14 residues. Samples came from axillary lymph nodes draining the breast cancer. The rearrangement links TRBV19 to TRBJ1-2; D call uncertain. The TCR originated in a female donor with breast cancer. Some clones in this sample may be carry-over from other donors' samples. Input material: axillary lymph node tissue. The CDR3 reads CASSIEAVNYGYTL. CDR3 DNA sequence: TGTGCCAGTAGTATAGAGGCTGTTAACTATGGCTACACCCTC.